This T cell receptor (beta chain) emerged from a study of Ad26.COV2.S vaccination and SARS-CoV-2 variants (dated by TCRdb to the early 2020s). In the study overall: Donors in the vaccine arm were drawn from COV1001, a phase I-IIa trial of Ad26.COV2.S in healthy adults that was multicentre, randomized, double-blind and placebo-controlled. Dosing of Ad26.COV2.S was intramuscular, at either 5x10^10 or 1x10^11 viral particles, delivered as one shot or as two shots spaced 56 days apart. TCRbeta repertoire sequencing served as the tool for gauging how specific and how broad the SARS-CoV-2-reactive T cell receptors were following Ad26.COV2.S vaccination. A total of approximately 30 samples were included in the TCR-sequenced set, comprising roughly 19 Ad26.COV2.S vaccine recipients, 5 placebo recipients and 8 SARS-CoV-2 convalescent individuals. Trial participants were randomized into five groups of five: low-dose or high-dose Ad26.COV2.S given once or twice, or placebo on both occasions. Investigators remained blinded to trial group allocation during experiments and outcome assessment. What the research found in general, with its limitations: The study lacked the statistical power to compare responses across vaccine doses or regimens. Ad26.COV2.S recipients had higher spike-specific TCR breadth than placebo recipients (P = 0.0014). Vaccine and placebo recipients had comparable non-spike TCR breadth, which fits with the vaccine containing only spike. After vaccination, substantial breadth of spike-specific CD8+ and CD4+ T cell responses was reported. According to the authors, total T cell responses may have been underestimated by the TCR breadth and depth analyses.

In regard to this clone: Its antigen is unknown. No quality values exist for individual bases; no much larger clone is one base distant.

The CDR3 starts with the cysteine, ends with the phenylalanine, and has 11 residues. The entry retains the CDR3 DNA only, 33 bases that are in frame from base 1. CDR1 and CDR2, per the germline V gene (reference sequence), are DFQATT and SNEGSKA. Trimming removed 2 bases from V and 4 bases from J, leaving 2 bases between the germline ends. TCRbeta CDR3 regions were sequenced with the immunoSEQ Assay. After extraction, genomic DNA underwent amplification by bias-controlled multiplex PCR, followed by high-throughput sequencing. In the original analysis: To quantify the absolute abundance of every unique TCRbeta CDR3 region, sequences were collapsed and filtered. T cell fraction was estimated by normalizing TCRbeta template counts to usable DNA, which was measured by amplifying reference genes present in all nucleated cells. Repertoire TCRs were annotated as SARS-CoV-2-specific when V gene, CDR3 amino acid sequence and J gene were exactly matched to a known reactive TCR set. The reference SARS-CoV-2 TCR set came from MIRA and was filtered for enrichment in COVID-19-positive ImmuneCODE repertoires, removing public or cross-reactive TCRs. Using the MIRA antigens, annotated TCRs were further analysed by specific ORF or by position within an ORF. Breadth was defined as the number of annotated unique rearrangements divided by the total number of unique productive rearrangements, and depth was defined as the summed frequency of the annotated unique rearrangements. Two-sided Wilcoxon rank-sum tests were used to compare TCR breadth between groups. Not all clones reach the TCRdb copy of this immuneACCESS table, which keeps in-frame sequences only. Checked studies attribute under half of the gap to unresolved V genes and leave the rest unexplained. That table furnishes V, J and clone size, whereas the DNA furnished D and trimming. The table for this sample lists around 310,000 clones; roughly 90% of them were counted only once. The biggest ten clones account for 5.5% of the sample.

The sample's treatment or condition, from its label and the paper: some 19 received Ad26.COV2.S at low or high dose, single or two shots; 5 received placebo; per-sample allocation not given. For vaccine and placebo recipients, repertoires were sequenced using samples collected on day 63 after the first injection. In Cohort 1b, 25 adults aged 18-55 years were enrolled at a single site in Boston, USA, between 29 July and 7 August 2020. As a vaccine, Ad26.COV2.S was a replication-incompetent adenovirus type 26 vector that expressed a prefusion-stabilized SARS-CoV-2 spike protein derived from the original Wuhan strain.

The sequence joins TRBV20-1 to TRBJ2-2, with the D gene call left open. Material: peripheral blood, obtained in a trial of Ad26.COV2.S vaccine versus placebo. This clonotype was obtained from a person between 18 and 60 years old who received the Ad26.COV2.S COVID-19 vaccine or a placebo. The CDR3 corresponds to CSARSTGELFF. DNA sequence: TGCAGTGCTAGATCCACCGGGGAGCTGTTTTTT.